These 32 T cell receptor beta chains were sequenced from one sample in a study of Tregs in tolerant kidney transplant recipients. Assay used: immunoSEQ multiplex PCR; TCRdb lists only in-frame clones, some missing. Found here are about 240,000 clones, 80% to 85% of them singletons; the top ten hold 0.55% to 0.65%. The sequenced sample was CD4+ T cells from blood. These receptors were collected from a human donor in good health.

This clone has just one count. The chain is built from TRBV29-1 and TRBJ2-5; weak D call: TRBD2 (6 bases). Trimming stripped 7 bases from V and 0 bases from J, with 15 bases between. Germline assignment: CDR1 SQVTM and CDR2 ANQGSEA. CDR3 length equals 14 residues. The chain's CDR3 is CSARGRQYQETQYF. CDR3 bases: TGCAGCGCCCGGGGGAGGCAGTACCAAGAGACCCAGTACTTC.

Here the CDR3 DNA reads TGTGCCAGCAGTGAATATGGACAGGGGACCGGGGAGCTGTTTTTT. Translated: CASSEYGQGTGELFF. The chain is built from TRBV25-1 and TRBJ2-2; 9 bases fit TRBD1. After removal of 0 bases from V and 5 bases from J, the junction contained 1 base not matched to a gene. CDR3 length equals 15 residues. Germline loops: CDR1 MGHDK, CDR2 SYGVNS.

The chain links TRBV21-1 to TRBJ1-2; TRBD1 was called by the table and not checked on the DNA. TRBV21-1 is noted as a pseudogene. The CDR3 is made up of 17 amino acids. CDR3 bases: TGTGCCAGCAGCAAAGACGGGACAGGGTCACGATCGGATGGCTACACCTTC. It specifies CASSKDGTGSRSDGYTF.

The CDR3 nucleotides read TGTGCCAGTCGGGACAGCATGAACACTGAAGCTTTCTTT. Protein product: CASRDSMNTEAFF. V usage is TRBV19 and J usage is TRBJ1-1; TRBD1 aligns across 7 bases. The J segment lost 0 bases and the V segment lost 8 bases, leaving 3 bases of the junction unmatched. Germline V CDR1 and CDR2: LNHDA, SQIVND (reference sequence). This CDR3 is 13 amino acids long.

The V gene is TRBV6-5, the J gene TRBJ1-1, with TRBD1 matching over 7 bases. V trimming: 5 bases; J trimming: 5 bases; junction bases outside the gene matches: 8. The V gene's germline CDR1 is MNHEY and CDR2 SVGAGI. The CDR3 is 14 amino acids. CDR3 sequence: CASSADRVGTEAFF. The CDR3 DNA is TGTGCCAGCAGTGCCGACAGGGTTGGGACTGAAGCTTTCTTT.

V usage is TRBV7-9 and J usage is TRBJ1-1; D remains unclear. The CDR3 contains 15 residues. V was cut by 7 bases and J by 4 bases, with 19 bases left in between. Germline CDR1 reads SEHNR; CDR2 reads FQNEAQ (reference sequence). CDR3 coding DNA: TGTGCCAGCAACCTCGGTATCGGTTTCTTCACTGAAGCTTTCTTT. Its protein product is CASNLGIGFFTEAFF.

The V gene is TRBV30, the J gene TRBJ2-5, with no clear D. V lost 0 bases and J lost 5, with 10 bases in between. The CDR3 is 13 amino acids. The germline V gene has CDR1 GTSNPN and CDR2 SVGIG (reference sequence). CDR3 residues: CAWSVGAVETQYF. In nucleotides, the CDR3 is TGTGCCTGGAGTGTAGGCGCAGTGGAGACCCAGTACTTC.

The chain employs TRBV5-6 and TRBJ1-2; possibly TRBD1 for D (5 bases). V was cut by 10 bases and J by 3 bases, with 19 bases left in between. Germline CDR1 is SGHDT and CDR2 is YYEEEE. This CDR3 region has 14 residues. The CDR3 is CASLNQGRHYGYTF. The CDR3 nucleotides are TGTGCCTCTTTGAACCAGGGCCGGCACTATGGCTACACCTTC.

The chain uses TRBV6-4 and TRBJ1-2, with TRBD1 matching 7 bases. Germline CDR1 reads MRHNA; CDR2 reads SNTAGT. The ends lost 2 bases at V and 8 bases at J; junction bases unmatched: 17. This CDR3 has 17 amino acids. CDR3 bases: TGTGCCAGCAGTGACGGGCGACCGGGACAGCCAGTTTGGGGCTACACCTTC. Translated, it gives CASSDGRPGQPVWGYTF.

The chain links TRBV19 to TRBJ2-7, with D possibly matching TRBD1 (6 bases). This CDR3 region has 12 residues. V was shortened by 4 bases and J by 5 bases, with 9 bases between the two germline ends. CDR1 and CDR2 from the germline V gene are LNHDA and SQIVND (reference sequence). CDR3 coding DNA: TGTGCCAGTAGTAGGAACAGGGACGAGCAGTACTTC. This gives the protein CASSRNRDEQYF.

The chain uses TRBV14 and TRBJ2-7, with 8 bases lining up with TRBD1. Germline CDR1 is SGHDN and CDR2 is FVKESK. This CDR3 comprises 15 residues. V shed 3 bases and J 3 bases; nucleotides not matched to a gene: 7. This CDR3 reads CASSQFRTGSYEQYF. The CDR3 DNA is TGTGCCAGCAGCCAGTTTCGGACAGGGAGCTACGAGCAGTACTTC.

This chain links TRBV5-6 with TRBJ2-1, with 11 bases matching TRBD2. Unmatched junction bases numbered 10, after V lost 4 bases and J lost 7 bases. CDR3 length: 16 amino acids. Germline V gene lookup returns CDR1 SGHDT and CDR2 YYEEEE. As DNA, the CDR3 is TGTGCCAGCAGCCTGCGGACTAGCGGGCCACAGAATGAGCAGTTCTTC. Amino acid sequence: CASSLRTSGPQNEQFF.

This clone was seen only once. The CDR3 DNA sequence: TGTGCCAGCAGCCCCAGCTACCTAGCGGGAAAGGGGACAGATACGCAGTATTTT. Translating it yields CASSPSYLAGKGTDTQYF. The chain carries TRBV7-6 and TRBJ2-3, with 9 nucleotides matching TRBD2. Germline trimming cut 5 bases from V and 3 bases from J; bases unmatched to any gene: 15. The CDR3 length is 18 residues. Germline-derived CDR1 and CDR2 are SGHVS and FNYEAQ.

This chain links TRBV5-1 with TRBJ1-6; possibly TRBD1 for D (5 bases). Germline V lookup: CDR1 SGHRS, CDR2 YFSETQ. The V end lost 0 bases, the J end lost 10 bases, and 14 bases lay between the germline ends. The CDR3 has 15 residues. The CDR3 bases are TGCGCCAGCAGCTTGGCCGAAGGGGTTTCGTCACCCCTCCACTTT. It yields the protein CASSLAEGVSSPLHF.

The V call is TRBV7-6, the J call TRBJ2-5; TRBD1 is a possible D gene (6 bases). The J call may be mistaken, given a closer DNA end match to TRBJ2-7. The CDR3 consists of 15 residues. CDR1 is SGHVS, CDR2 FNYEAQ, per germline. The CDR3 coding sequence is TGTGCCAGCAGCCTACAGGGTCCACCTTCCTACGAGCAGTACTTC. Translating gives CASSLQGPPSYEQYF.

The chain recombines TRBV29-1 with TRBJ2-3; 7 bases agree with TRBD2. Looked up from germline, CDR1 is SQVTM and CDR2 is ANQGSEA. CDR3 size: 15 residues. With 1 base clipped from V and 0 bases from J, the junction kept 4 bases outside the gene matches. CDR3 region: CSVEVWGGSTDTQYF. The CDR3 bases are TGCAGCGTTGAAGTGTGGGGGGGGAGCACAGATACGCAGTATTTT.

The chain recombines TRBV5-1 with TRBJ2-7, with D possibly being TRBD1 (5 bases). The length of the CDR3 is 15 residues. V was shortened by 4 bases and J by 3 bases, with 17 bases between the two germline ends. The germline CDR1 and CDR2 sequences are SGHRS and YFSETQ. This CDR3 is CASSTWEQDRYEQYF. DNA of the CDR3: TGCGCCAGCAGCACCTGGGAACAGGACCGCTACGAGCAGTACTTC.

The chain uses TRBV29-1 and TRBJ1-5; 9 nucleotides agree with TRBD1. Per the germline V gene, CDR1 is SQVTM and CDR2 is ANQGSEA. The CDR3 loop spans 14 amino acids. The J segment lost 5 bases and the V segment lost 4 bases, leaving 6 bases of the junction unmatched. The CDR3 is CSVGWGQGDQPQHF. In nucleotides, the CDR3 is TGCAGCGTTGGTTGGGGACAGGGTGATCAGCCCCAGCATTTT. Combining the CDR3 with reference TRBV29-1 and TRBJ1-5 gives the whole variable domain SAVISQKPSRDICQRGTSLTIQCQVDSQVTMMFWYRQQPGQSLTLIATANQGSEATYESGFVIDKFPISRPNLTFSTLTVSNMSPEDSSIYLCSVGWGQGDQPQHFGDGTRLSIL.

The genes are TRBV11-2 and TRBJ1-4, with TRBD1 as a possible D gene (5 bases). Germline CDR1 SGHAT, CDR2 FQNNGV. Trimming shortened V by 4 bases and J by 7 bases, and 16 bases separated the two germline ends. This CDR3 contains 15 residues. The CDR3: CASSYGQRRGEKLFF. As DNA, the CDR3 is TGTGCCAGCAGCTACGGACAAAGGCGGGGTGAAAAACTGTTTTTT.

CDR3 nucleotides: TGCAGCGTAGGGACAGGGAGGGACTATGGCTACACCTTC. It translates to CSVGTGRDYGYTF. This sequence joins TRBV29-1 and TRBJ1-2; 9 nucleotides align to TRBD1. In germline, CDR1 is SQVTM, CDR2 ANQGSEA. J lost 3 bases, V lost 6 bases, and 5 bases had no gene match. This CDR3 has 13 amino acids. Using reference TRBV29-1 and TRBJ1-2 for the parts outside the CDR3, the full variable domain is SAVISQKPSRDICQRGTSLTIQCQVDSQVTMMFWYRQQPGQSLTLIATANQGSEATYESGFVIDKFPISRPNLTFSTLTVSNMSPEDSSIYLCSVGTGRDYGYTFGSGTRLTVV.

This chain links TRBV11-3 with TRBJ2-1; TRBD1 is a possible D gene (6 bases). Germline values: CDR1 SGHNT, CDR2 YENEEA. V was trimmed by 3 bases and J by 4 bases, leaving 7 bases between them. CDR3 length: 13 residues. The chain's CDR3 is CASSFQGYNEQFF. In DNA form, the CDR3 reads TGTGCCAGCAGCTTCCAGGGGTACAATGAGCAGTTCTTC.

The chain couples TRBV5-4 to TRBJ2-5; D may be TRBD1 or TRBD2 (5 bases each). This CDR3 contains 15 residues. V was cut by 2 bases and J by 4 bases, with 15 bases left in between. Germline V lookup: CDR1 SGHNT, CDR2 YYREEE (reference sequence). This CDR3 is CASSLDPDGGETQYF. In DNA form, the CDR3 reads TGTGCCAGCAGCTTAGACCCCGATGGGGGAGAGACCCAGTACTTC.

The V gene is TRBV27, the J gene TRBJ2-3; D gene uncertain. V lost 5 bases to trimming and J lost 2 bases, with 11 bases between them. Per the germline V gene, CDR1 is MNHEY and CDR2 is SMNVEV (reference sequence). This CDR3 is built from 14 residues. The CDR3 spells CASSRGRFTDTQYF. The CDR3 nucleotides read TGTGCCAGCAGTCGTGGACGGTTCACAGATACGCAGTATTTT.

This clone came up once. This sample also contains other DNA sequences that code for the same CDR3. J is TRBJ2-7 and V is TRBV6-5; D perhaps matches TRBD1 (5 bases). Germline V gives CDR1 MNHEY, CDR2 SVGAGI. V shed 5 bases and J shed 1 base, with 15 bases lying between them. CDR3 length: 15 residues. In nucleotides, the CDR3 is TGTGCCAGCAGTCCCAGGGAAGGTAGTTCCTACGAGCAGTACTTC. Its translation is CASSPREGSSYEQYF.

The rearrangement joins TRBV18 to TRBJ2-7, with TRBD1 identical over 10 bases. CDR1 and CDR2 (germline): KGHSH, LQKENI. The CDR3 consists of 15 residues. Unmatched junction bases numbered 6, after V lost 2 bases and J lost 5 bases. CDR3 nucleotides: TGTGCCAGCTCACCATCCCGGGACAGGGGCCACGAGCAGTACTTC. Residues: CASSPSRDRGHEQYF.

J is TRBJ1-6 and V is TRBV5-1; no reliable D call. Trimming cost V 0 bases and J 4 bases, with 11 bases left between them. The CDR3 length is 16 residues. Per germline, CDR1 SGHRS and CDR2 YFSETQ. The DNA of the CDR3 is TGCGCCAGCAGCTTGGTTTTACAGCGTTATAATTCACCCCTCCACTTT. Translating gives CASSLVLQRYNSPLHF.

The chain has TRBV12-5 and TRBJ2-2; D is unclear. Germline CDR1 is LGHNT and CDR2 is FRNRAP. This CDR3 has 12 amino acids. V was shortened by 3 bases and J by 7 bases, with 6 bases between the two germline ends. CDR3 amino acids: CASGLFGGELFF. Written as DNA, the CDR3 is TGTGCTAGTGGTTTATTTGGCGGGGAGCTGTTTTTT.

In this sample, this clone turned up once. The chain carries TRBV5-1 and TRBJ1-4; D ambiguous. CDR1 SGHRS and CDR2 YFSETQ come from the germline V gene. Trimming stripped 4 bases from V and 4 bases from J, with 11 bases between. This CDR3 comprises 14 residues. In DNA, the CDR3 is TGCGCCAGCAGCCTACAAGGTGATAATGAAAAACTGTTTTTT. This translates into CASSLQGDNEKLFF.

The chain has TRBV18 and TRBJ1-5; D is unresolved. The germline V gene has CDR1 KGHSH and CDR2 LQKENI. The CDR3 spans 13 residues. Deletions cut 4 bases from V and 5 bases from J, with 9 bases between. The CDR3 DNA follows: TGTGCCAGCTCACGGGAAGGGTATCAGCCCCAGCATTTT. Translation gives CASSREGYQPQHF.

The CDR3 DNA follows: TGTGCCAGCAGCTTAAAAGCAAACAATGAGCAGTTCTTC. It is translated as CASSLKANNEQFF. The chain links TRBV11-3 to TRBJ2-1; no firm D call. The CDR3 has 13 residues. Per germline, CDR1 SGHNT and CDR2 YENEEA. V gave up 2 bases and J gave up 5 bases, with 7 bases separating them.

The rearrangement links TRBV4-2 to TRBJ2-3, with D unclear. There are 15 residues in the CDR3. Germline CDR1 LGHNA, CDR2 YNFKEQ. V was shortened by 0 bases and J by 1 base, with 8 bases between the two germline ends. CDR3 in amino acids: CASSQDPGRTDTQYF. DNA of the CDR3: TGTGCCAGCAGCCAAGACCCTGGGCGCACAGATACGCAGTATTTT.

CDR3 coding DNA: TGTGCCAGCAGCCTGGGCCACTCCTATAATTCACCCCTCCACTTT. Its protein is CASSLGHSYNSPLHF. The V gene is TRBV5-8, the J gene TRBJ1-6; D is uncertain. This CDR3 region has 15 residues. Trimming took off 4 bases at V and 0 bases at J, with 8 bases between the two ends. Germline V gene sequence: CDR1 SGHTS, CDR2 YDEGEE.